This T cell receptor beta chain was obtained from a study of persistence of HIV-infected CD4 T cells. The stimulus was an HIV-1 Gag 15-mer peptide pool, about 1 ug/peptide/mL. CD40L-negative CD69-negative CD45RO-high memory CD4+ T cells were sorted as populations depleted of antigen-responding cells. With regard to this clone: Its specificity is not known.

This was the immunoSEQ version 4 assay in survey mode. Template was genomic DNA at roughly 9.3 ng/uL, with up to 1 ug used per sample. Sequencing was performed with immunoSEQ multiplex PCR; in TCRdb, only in-frame clones are kept and a portion is missing. The sample includes 30,000 to 45,000 clones, over 75% of them seen just once. The CDR3 is 15 residues long. The trim removed 4 bases at V and 2 bases at J, leaving 4 bases unmatched. Germline-derived CDR1 and CDR2 are MGHDK and SYGVNS. The TCR was taken from an adult with HIV. The donor label of this sample is uncertain. Sequenced here: cultured CD4+ T cells from PBMCs, sampled from a patient who received antiretroviral therapy. The chain has TRBV25-1 and TRBJ2-2; 7 nucleotides match TRBD2. The CDR3 DNA reads TGTGCCAGCAGTGGGGGACTAATCAACACCGGGGAGCTGTTTTTT. Translated, it gives CASSGGLINTGELFF.